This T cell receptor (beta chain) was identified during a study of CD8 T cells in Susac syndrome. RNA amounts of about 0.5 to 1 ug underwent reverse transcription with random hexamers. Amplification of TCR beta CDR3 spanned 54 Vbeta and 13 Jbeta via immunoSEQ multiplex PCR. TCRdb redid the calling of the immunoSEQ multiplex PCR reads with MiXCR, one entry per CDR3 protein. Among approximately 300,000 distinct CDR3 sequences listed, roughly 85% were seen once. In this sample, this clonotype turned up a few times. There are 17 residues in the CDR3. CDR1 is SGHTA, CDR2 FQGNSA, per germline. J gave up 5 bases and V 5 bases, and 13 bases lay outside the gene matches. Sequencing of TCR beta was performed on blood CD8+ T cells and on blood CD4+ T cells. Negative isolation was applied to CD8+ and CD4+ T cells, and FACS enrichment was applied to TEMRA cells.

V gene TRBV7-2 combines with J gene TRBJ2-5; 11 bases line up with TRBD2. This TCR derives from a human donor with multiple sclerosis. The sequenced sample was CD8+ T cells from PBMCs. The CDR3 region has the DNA TGTGCCAGCAGCCCCGGCCGGACTAGCGGGCCTTTTGAGACCCAGTACTTC. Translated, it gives CASSPGRTSGPFETQYF.